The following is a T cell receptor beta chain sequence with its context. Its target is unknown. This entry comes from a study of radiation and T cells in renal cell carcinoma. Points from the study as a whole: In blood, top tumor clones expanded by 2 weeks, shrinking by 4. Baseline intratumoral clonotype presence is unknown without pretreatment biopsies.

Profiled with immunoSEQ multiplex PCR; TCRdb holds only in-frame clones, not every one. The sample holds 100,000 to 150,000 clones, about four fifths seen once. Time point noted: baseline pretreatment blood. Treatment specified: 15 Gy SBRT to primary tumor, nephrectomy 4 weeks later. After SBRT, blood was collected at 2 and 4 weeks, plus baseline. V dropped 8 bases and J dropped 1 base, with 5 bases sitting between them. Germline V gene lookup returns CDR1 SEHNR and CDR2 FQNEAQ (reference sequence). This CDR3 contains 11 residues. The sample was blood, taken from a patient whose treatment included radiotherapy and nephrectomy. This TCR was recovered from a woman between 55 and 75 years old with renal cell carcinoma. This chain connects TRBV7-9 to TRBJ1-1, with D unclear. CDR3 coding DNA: TGTGCCAGCGGGGAGAACACTGAAGCTTTCTTT. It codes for CASGENTEAFF.